The 29 T cell receptor beta chains reported below all come from one sample, sequenced in a study of blood T cells in healthy people across ages. Then a second PCR, running about 7 to 11 cycles, was carried out with a sample-barcoded 5' primer and a J-beta primer mix. A single record per CDR3 protein comes from TCRdb applying MiXCR to the 5' RACE reads. This sample has around 1,800,000 distinct CDR3 sequences, with more than 35% found just once. The sample comprised blood. These receptors originate from a human donor in good health.

This clonotype was counted only a few times. J is TRBJ1-4 and V is TRBV6-5; D is unresolved. The CDR3 contains 16 residues. Germline V lookup: CDR1 MNHEY, CDR2 SVGAGI. V lost 5 bases, J lost 8 bases, and 21 bases lay in between. The CDR3 loop is CASSRRTLGEKEKLFF. The CDR3, as DNA: TGTGCCAGCAGTCGCCGGACCTTGGGAGAAAAGGAAAAACTGTTTTTT.

The V gene is TRBV20-1, the J gene TRBJ1-1; maybe TRBD1 (5 bases). Trimming removed 1 base from V and 5 bases from J, with 14 bases in between. The CDR3 covers 14 residues. CDR1 is DFQATT and CDR2 is SNEGSKA in the germline V gene (reference sequence). CDR3 loop: CSARAEAKGTEAFF. CDR3 nucleotides: TGCAGTGCTAGAGCGGAGGCCAAGGGGACTGAAGCTTTCTTT.

The genes are TRBV3-1 and TRBJ2-5; D unresolved. The length of the CDR3 is 12 residues. V was clipped by 1 base and J by 5 bases, with 5 bases between them. The germline gives CDR1 LGHDT, CDR2 YNNKEL (reference sequence). The CDR3 is CASSQGTETQYF. The CDR3 DNA follows: TGTGCCAGCAGCCAAGGTACGGAGACCCAGTACTTC.

The V call is TRBV5-6, the J call TRBJ2-3; TRBD2 matches 10 bases. Trimming took 5 bases from V and 6 from J; bases not matched to a gene: 6. Germline V gene sequence: CDR1 SGHDT, CDR2 YYEEEE. The CDR3 sequence is 14 residues long. The CDR3 protein is CASRSGGGLDTQYF. The CDR3 DNA is TGTGCCAGCAGGAGCGGGGGGGGGTTGGATACGCAGTATTTT.

This chain links TRBV7-2 with TRBJ1-2; D remains unclear. There are 14 residues in the CDR3. With 1 base removed from V and 9 bases from J, the gap between germline ends came to 15 bases. Germline CDR1 is SGHTA and CDR2 is FQGNSA. The CDR3 bases are TGTGCCAGCAGCTTAGAATCTGCCAAGGGAAGCTACACCTTC. It codes for CASSLESAKGSYTF.

To note about this clonotype: One end of the junction does not line up with germline, which may come from a read error. The rearrangement joins TRBV7-2 to TRBJ2-3; 7 nucleotides match TRBD2. The germline gives CDR1 SGHTA, CDR2 FQGNSA. The CDR3 has 14 amino acids. CDR3 nucleotide sequence: TGTGCCAGCAGCTTTACTAGCGAGGCAGACACGCAGTATTTT. Translating gives CASSFTSEADTQYF.

The V and J genes are TRBV18 and TRBJ2-5, with 10 bases lining up with TRBD1. Germline V gene lookup returns CDR1 KGHSH and CDR2 LQKENI. V gave up 1 base and J gave up 7 bases; unmatched junction bases: 6. This CDR3 has 15 residues. In nucleotides, the CDR3 is TGTGCCAGCTCACCACGGGACAGGGGAACGGGGACCCAGTACTTC. This codes for CASSPRDRGTGTQYF.

This clonotype was counted between two and nine times. This chain uses TRBV9 with TRBJ2-5, with a weak D call TRBD2 (5 bases). The CDR3 has 15 residues. The V end lost 0 bases, the J end lost 7 bases, and 16 bases lay between the germline ends. CDR1 and CDR2 (germline): SGDLS, YYNGEE. The CDR3 DNA is TGTGCCAGCAGCGTAGAGGGTGACTACCTAGGGACCCAGTACTTC. Its translation is CASSVEGDYLGTQYF.

The CDR3 is CASSFSAGMEKLFF. CDR3 sequence (DNA): TGTGCCAGCAGCTTCTCGGCGGGGATGGAAAAACTGTTTTTT. The gene calls are TRBV7-2 and TRBJ1-4; D not resolved. Germline V gives CDR1 SGHTA, CDR2 FQGNSA. CDR3 length: 14 amino acids. Trimming removed 3 bases from V and 8 bases from J, with 13 bases in between.

The chain combines TRBV4-3 with TRBJ2-1, with D possibly being TRBD2 (7 bases). Trimming left V 4 bases short and J 9 bases short, with 25 bases between. CDR3 length: 17 residues. The germline V gene has CDR1 LGHNA and CDR2 YSLEER. The CDR3 loop reads CASSLLGGGGEVGEQFF. In DNA form, the CDR3 reads TGCGCCAGCAGCCTCCTAGGAGGAGGGGGGGAGGTTGGTGAGCAGTTCTTC.

The chain employs TRBV7-9 and TRBJ1-2; possibly TRBD1 for D (5 bases). The CDR3 is 15 amino acids. The germline V gene encodes CDR1 SEHNR and CDR2 FQNEAQ (reference sequence). V shed 5 bases and J shed 8 bases, with 21 bases lying between them. This chain's CDR3 is CASSPKGSFPRGYTF. CDR3 bases: TGTGCCAGCAGCCCGAAGGGGTCCTTTCCACGAGGCTACACCTTC.

This clonotype came up a few times. V and J are TRBV6-5 and TRBJ1-2; D not resolved. Germline CDR1 and CDR2: MNHEY and SVGAGI. The CDR3 is 16 residues long. V lost 2 bases to trimming and J lost 2 bases, with 15 bases between them. The DNA for the CDR3 is TGTGCCAGCAGTTACGACCTGGCCAGTACAAACTATGGCTACACCTTC. It is translated as CASSYDLASTNYGYTF.

This clonotype was recorded once. The V call is TRBV7-6, the J call TRBJ1-3, with TRBD1 matching over 9 bases. Germline CDR1 and CDR2: SGHVS and FNYEAQ. The CDR3 is 16 residues long. V shed 5 bases and J 7 bases; nucleotides not matched to a gene: 12. The CDR3 loop is CASSRGGQGSGNTIYF. The CDR3, as DNA: TGTGCCAGCAGCCGAGGGGGACAGGGAAGTGGTAACACCATATATTTT.

This clonotype was counted between two and nine times. The chain is built from TRBV20-1 and TRBJ2-4, with 9 bases matching TRBD2. The CDR3 runs 16 residues. Germline assignment: CDR1 DFQATT and CDR2 SNEGSKA (reference sequence). After removal of 1 base from V and 13 bases from J, the junction contained 17 bases not matched to a gene. The CDR3 here is CSARGLGTGTSREQYF. The CDR3 nucleotides read TGCAGTGCTAGAGGGCTTGGAACCGGGACTAGCCGGGAGCAGTACTTC.

This chain uses TRBV29-1 with TRBJ2-1; no clear D gene. The CDR3 totals 11 residues. The V and J ends lost 3 bases and 10 bases respectively, with 10 bases between them. Germline CDR1 is SQVTM and CDR2 is ANQGSEA. For the CDR3, the DNA is TGCAGCGTTGAGCCCCCCCGAGAGCAGTTCTTC. This codes for CSVEPPREQFF.

The table lists this clonotype with a few counts. This chain connects TRBV16 to TRBJ1-2; a weak D match, TRBD1 (6 bases). Germline V gene lookup returns CDR1 KGHSY and CDR2 FQNENV. V was trimmed by 4 bases and J by 4 bases, leaving 16 bases between them. The CDR3 consists of 15 residues. CDR3 loop: CASSLSDRNTYGYTF. CDR3 DNA sequence: TGTGCCAGCAGCCTAAGTGACAGGAACACCTATGGCTACACCTTC. Using reference TRBV16 and TRBJ1-2 for the parts outside the CDR3, the full variable domain is GEEVAQTPKHLVRGEGQKAKLYCAPIKGHSYVFWYQQVLKNEFKFLISFQNENVFDETGMPKERFSAKCLPNSPCSLEIQATKLEDSAVYFCASSLSDRNTYGYTFGSGTRLTVV.

The V gene is TRBV5-1, the J gene TRBJ2-4; TRBD1 agrees at 9 bases. TRBJ2-7 matches the DNA end more closely, so the J call is doubtful. Germline assignment: CDR1 SGHRS and CDR2 YFSETQ. The length of the CDR3 is 16 residues. CDR3 amino acids: CASSFPIQGAGYEQYF. As DNA, the CDR3 is TGCGCCAGCAGCTTCCCGATACAGGGGGCTGGCTACGAGCAGTACTTC.

This clonotype was counted only a few times. CDR3 DNA: TGTGCCAGCAAAGCAGGGCCGAGCTCTGGGGCCAACGTCCTGACTTTC. It encodes CASKAGPSSGANVLTF. The chain links TRBV9 to TRBJ2-6, with D perhaps matching TRBD1 (5 bases). Germline loops: CDR1 SGDLS, CDR2 YYNGEE. This CDR3 has 16 residues. V was trimmed by 6 bases and J by 0 bases, leaving 13 bases between them. The full variable domain, with the rest looked up from reference TRBV9 and TRBJ2-6, is DSGVTQTPKHLITATGQRVTLRCSPRSGDLSVYWYQQSLDQGLQFLIQYYNGEERAKGNILERFSAQQFPDLHSELNLSSLELGDSALYFCASKAGPSSGANVLTFGAGSRLTVL.

The V gene is TRBV7-6, the J gene TRBJ1-4; D is uncertain. The CDR3 runs to 15 residues. V shed 1 base and J shed 5 bases, with 11 bases lying between them. Germline assignment: CDR1 SGHVS and CDR2 FNYEAQ. Here the CDR3 reads CASSLVAAQNEKLFF. The CDR3 DNA is TGTGCCAGCAGCTTAGTGGCAGCTCAAAATGAAAAACTGTTTTTT. Supplemented by reference TRBV7-6 and TRBJ1-4, the full variable domain reads GAGVSQSPRYKVTKRGQDVALRCDPISGHVSLYWYRQALGQGPEFLTYFNYEAQQDKSGLPNDRFSAERPEGSISTLTIQRTEQRDSAMYRCASSLVAAQNEKLFFGSGTQLSVL.

On this clonotype: At one of its ends the junction is not consistent with the germline gene, which may arise from a read error. The V and J genes are TRBV27 and TRBJ2-7; tentative D call: TRBD2 (5 bases). The CDR3 loop spans 13 amino acids. Germline loops: CDR1 MNHEY, CDR2 SMNVEV (reference sequence). The CDR3 DNA reads as TGTGCCGGCAGAGGACTGAGATCCTACGAGCAGTACTTC. Encoded protein: CAGRGLRSYEQYF.

The V call is TRBV18, the J call TRBJ1-2; no definite D call. The germline V gene has CDR1 KGHSH and CDR2 LQKENI. The CDR3 covers 14 residues. Trimming shortened V by 0 bases and J by 5 bases, and 10 bases separated the two germline ends. The CDR3 loop is CASSPPLGDYGYTF. CDR3 bases: TGTGCCAGCTCACCACCGCTTGGGGATTATGGCTACACCTTC.

This clonotype has only a few counts. This chain joins TRBV12-3 or TRBV12-4 and TRBJ2-3, with 9 positions matching TRBD2. CDR3 length: 15 residues. Trimming at V came to 2 bases and at J to 5 bases, leaving 5 bases not matched to a gene. CDR3 in DNA: TGTGCCAGCAGTTTATCCAGCGGGGGGTTAGATACGCAGTATTTT. Residues: CASSLSSGGLDTQYF.

This clonotype occurred a few times. The J gene is TRBJ1-2, the V gene TRBV12-3 or TRBV12-4, with D possibly matching TRBD1 (5 bases). The CDR3 sequence is 14 residues long. The ends were cut back, 5 bases at V and 8 bases at J, with 18 bases in the middle. CDR3 amino acids: CASSPNSGTGGYTF. In nucleotides, the CDR3 is TGTGCCAGCAGTCCCAACTCAGGGACTGGGGGCTACACCTTC.

This clonotype was detected a few times. J is TRBJ2-5 and V is TRBV6-5; TRBD1 matches at 7 bases. The J call may not be correct, given that the DNA end is closer to TRBJ2-7. Germline V lookup: CDR1 MNHEY, CDR2 SVGAGI. This CDR3 has 13 residues. In nucleotides, the CDR3 is TGTGCCAGCAGTAAATTACAGGGGAACGAGCAGTACTTC. Protein product: CASSKLQGNEQYF.

The chain has TRBV27 and TRBJ2-7; D remains ambiguous. The CDR3 extends over 14 amino acids. The V end was cut by 5 bases, the J end by 0 bases, with 11 bases between. Germline loops: CDR1 MNHEY, CDR2 SMNVEV (reference sequence). This CDR3 reads CASSATGLSYEQYF. DNA of the CDR3: TGTGCCAGCAGTGCGACCGGGCTCTCCTACGAGCAGTACTTC.

This clonotype was seen ten or more times. This rearrangement joins TRBV29-1 to TRBJ2-5; D perhaps matches TRBD1 (5 bases). CDR1 is SQVTM and CDR2 is ANQGSEA in the germline V gene. The CDR3 consists of 14 residues. Trimming shortened V by 2 bases and J by 5 bases, and 15 bases separated the two germline ends. The CDR3 coding sequence is TGCAGCGTTGAATGGAAAGACCCAGGGGAGACCCAGTACTTC. Protein: CSVEWKDPGETQYF.

This chain joins TRBV6-2 or TRBV6-3 and TRBJ2-3; 8 positions match TRBD2. The CDR3 consists of 18 residues. With 0 bases clipped from V and 4 bases from J, the junction kept 12 bases outside the gene matches. Looked up from germline, CDR1 is MNHEY and CDR2 is SVGEGT. CDR3 protein: CASSYSEGSGEAADTQYF. The CDR3 coding sequence is TGTGCCAGCAGTTACTCCGAGGGTAGCGGGGAAGCGGCAGATACGCAGTATTTT.

On this clonotype itself: Being one base from a much bigger clone, this may be a read error. The chain combines TRBV13 with TRBJ2-1, with 8 positions matching TRBD2. Germline CDR1 PRHDT, CDR2 FYEKMQ (reference sequence). The V gene end was trimmed by 5 bases and the J gene end by 7 bases; junction bases not matched to a gene: 13. The CDR3 has 16 residues. CDR3 protein: CASSRRGTRGGNEQFF. The CDR3 DNA reads TGTGCCAGCAGCCGGAGGGGGACTAGAGGGGGGAATGAGCAGTTCTTC.

This clonotype was recorded at least ten times. The chain links TRBV7-8 to TRBJ2-3, with D possibly matching TRBD2 (6 bases). Trimming cost V 5 bases and J 4 bases, with 13 bases left between them. CDR1 and CDR2 from the germline V gene are SGHVS and FQNEAQ. The CDR3 extends over 14 amino acids. The CDR3 DNA reads as TGTGCCAGCAGCCCAAGACTAGTTTCAGATACGCAGTATTTT. This gives the protein CASSPRLVSDTQYF.